A single sample is the source of the 23 T cell receptor beta chains below, sequenced in a study of shared clonotypes between healthy human individuals. Data came from immunoSEQ multiplex PCR; TCRdb stores just in-frame clones and leaves some out. This sample yields approximately 2.5 million clones, of which around 94% are seen a single time; roughly 0.15% belongs to the top ten. The sample consisted of naive CD4+ T cells sorted from blood. This sample's subset: CD45RA+ positively selected. These receptors all stem from a man aged 18 to 29 in good health.

The chain has TRBV9 and TRBJ2-1; perhaps D is TRBD1 or TRBD2 (5 bases each). The CDR3 spans 14 residues. V was trimmed by 0 bases and J by 7 bases, leaving 11 bases between them. Germline CDR1 and CDR2: SGDLS and YYNGEE. The CDR3 loop is CASSVVEGRNEQFF. The CDR3 DNA is TGTGCCAGCAGCGTAGTAGAGGGGCGGAATGAGCAGTTCTTC.

The genes are TRBV2 and TRBJ2-3; unclear D gene. Germline CDR1 and CDR2: SNHLY and FYNNEI. The CDR3 length is 12 residues. V lost 7 bases to trimming and J lost 4 bases, with 9 bases between them. This chain's CDR3 is CASTWSADTQYF. The CDR3 nucleotides read TGTGCCAGCACCTGGAGCGCAGATACGCAGTATTTT.

This chain connects TRBV5-1 to TRBJ2-3, with 7 nucleotides matching TRBD2. The V gene end was trimmed by 4 bases and the J gene end by 3 bases; junction bases not matched to a gene: 8. Germline CDR1 reads SGHRS; CDR2 reads YFSETQ. The CDR3 has 15 amino acids. Here the CDR3 reads CASSTGHSGTDTQYF. The CDR3 region has the DNA TGCGCCAGCAGCACTGGACATAGCGGGACAGATACGCAGTATTTT.

The V and J genes are TRBV7-3 and TRBJ1-1, with a possible D match to TRBD1 (6 bases). Germline assignment: CDR1 SGHTA and CDR2 FQGTGA. This CDR3 region has 14 residues. V was cut by 3 bases and J by 5 bases, with 13 bases left in between. The CDR3 region has the DNA TGTGCCAGCAGCTTCCAAAAACAGGGAACTGAAGCTTTCTTT. This encodes CASSFQKQGTEAFF.

The chain combines TRBV10-3 with TRBJ2-5; D might be TRBD1 (6 bases). This CDR3 has 14 residues. Per the germline V gene, CDR1 is ENHRY and CDR2 is SYGVKD. Trimming took off 3 bases at V and 1 base at J, with 9 bases between the two ends. CDR3 loop: CAISDRTVQETQYF. The CDR3 nucleotides read TGTGCCATCAGTGATAGGACAGTCCAAGAGACCCAGTACTTC.

CDR3: CASSSGQNANYGYTF. DNA for the CDR3: TGCGCCAGCAGCTCCGGACAGAACGCTAACTATGGCTACACCTTC. This chain connects TRBV5-1 to TRBJ1-2, with D perhaps TRBD1 (6 bases). CDR3 length: 15 residues. Germline CDR1 is SGHRS and CDR2 is YFSETQ. Trimming stripped 3 bases from V and 0 bases from J, with 12 bases between.

This chain links TRBV5-8 with TRBJ2-3; D is possibly TRBD1 or TRBD2 (6 bases each). Germline V gene data show CDR1 as SGHTS and CDR2 as YDEGEE. The CDR3 is made up of 15 amino acids. V gave up 0 bases and J gave up 2 bases, with 10 bases separating them. CDR3 coding DNA: TGTGCCAGCAGCTTGGGGGGGGCTCCCACAGATACGCAGTATTTT. Translated, it gives CASSLGGAPTDTQYF. Filled out from reference TRBV5-8 and TRBJ2-3, the complete variable domain reads EAGVTQSPTHLIKTRGQQATLRCSPISGHTSVYWYQQALGLGLQFLLWYDEGEERNRGNFPPRFSGRQFPNYSSELNVNALELEDSALYLCASSLGGAPTDTQYFGPGTRLTVL.

This clone was seen a single time. The V gene is TRBV19, the J gene TRBJ1-4, with D perhaps matching TRBD1 (5 bases). V was shortened by 10 bases and J by 3 bases, with 12 bases between the two germline ends. This CDR3 comprises 13 residues. CDR1 and CDR2 (germline): LNHDA, SQIVND (reference sequence). The CDR3 nucleotides are TGTGCCACGTCCGGGGCTGCTAATGAAAAACTGTTTTTT. This gives the protein CATSGAANEKLFF.

On this clone itself: Other DNA sequences in the sample encode the same CDR3. The chain combines TRBV7-2 with TRBJ2-3; D perhaps matches TRBD2 (6 bases). The V gene lost 6 bases and the J gene lost 3 bases, with 13 bases spanning the gap. Germline V gives CDR1 SGHTA, CDR2 FQGNSA. The CDR3 extends over 14 amino acids. Written as DNA, the CDR3 is TGTGCCAGCAGTCTCAGTGGAGGGACAGATACGCAGTATTTT. Its protein is CASSLSGGTDTQYF. The entire variable domain, with the rest obtained from reference TRBV7-2 and TRBJ2-3, is as follows: GAGVSQSPSNKVTEKGKDVELRCDPISGHTALYWYRQSLGQGLEFLIYFQGNSAPDKSGLPSDRFSAERTGGSVSTLTIQRTQQEDSAVYLCASSLSGGTDTQYFGPGTRLTVL.

The V call is TRBV5-1, the J call TRBJ2-3; TRBD2 agrees at 10 bases. The length of the CDR3 is 17 residues. Trimming removed 4 bases from V and 6 bases from J; junction bases left unmatched: 14. In germline, CDR1 is SGHRS, CDR2 YFSETQ. The CDR3 DNA is TGCGCCAGCAGCCCTAGAGGGGCTAGCGGGAGCTCGGATACGCAGTATTTT. Translation gives CASSPRGASGSSDTQYF. Supplemented by reference TRBV5-1 and TRBJ2-3, the full variable domain reads KAGVTQTPRYLIKTRGQQVTLSCSPISGHRSVSWYQQTPGQGLQFLFEYFSETQRNKGNFPGRFSGRQFSNSRSEMNVSTLELGDSALYLCASSPRGASGSSDTQYFGPGTRLTVL.

The chain links TRBV10-3 to TRBJ2-7; D is uncertain. This CDR3 comprises 14 residues. The V end was cut by 6 bases, the J end by 0 bases, with 12 bases between. In germline, CDR1 is ENHRY, CDR2 SYGVKD. This CDR3 is CAISENGVSYEQYF. CDR3 coding DNA: TGTGCCATCAGCGAGAACGGAGTCTCCTACGAGCAGTACTTC.

This clone was observed a single time. The V and J genes are TRBV6-6 and TRBJ1-2; the D is unclear. V was pared by 4 bases and J by 8 bases, with 20 bases between. Looked up from germline, CDR1 is MNHNY and CDR2 is SVGAGI (reference sequence). The CDR3 runs to 15 residues. CDR3 DNA: TGTGCCAGCAGTTCACCGGGCCGTGAAGGGTTGGGCTACACCTTC. As protein: CASSSPGREGLGYTF.

The J gene is TRBJ2-1, the V gene TRBV6-4; D is possibly TRBD1 (6 bases). Trimming took 3 bases from V and 2 from J, leaving 14 bases between them. Per germline, CDR1 MRHNA and CDR2 SNTAGT. This CDR3 contains 16 residues. The CDR3 reads CASSEGKRGTYNEQFF. The CDR3 DNA follows: TGTGCCAGCAGTGAAGGAAAAAGGGGGACCTACAATGAGCAGTTCTTC.

This sequence joins TRBV30 and TRBJ2-2; TRBD1 matches at 7 bases. V lost 3 bases and J lost 6; bases outside the gene matches: 10. The CDR3 has 15 residues. Per germline, CDR1 GTSNPN and CDR2 SVGIG (reference sequence). In nucleotides, the CDR3 is TGTGCCTGGAGGTTCGGAGACAGGGCTTCCGGGGAGCTGTTTTTT. Amino acids: CAWRFGDRASGELFF.

This clone showed up just once. This CDR3 is also generated by other DNA sequences in the sample. The J gene is TRBJ1-6, the V gene TRBV30; D not resolved. Germline CDR1 is GTSNPN and CDR2 is SVGIG (reference sequence). This CDR3 is 13 amino acids long. The ends were cut back, 1 base at V and 5 bases at J, with 6 bases in the middle. The CDR3 DNA reads TGTGCCTGGAGTGGGCAGGATAATTCACCCCTCCACTTT. As protein: CAWSGQDNSPLHF.

The J gene is TRBJ1-4, the V gene TRBV6-5, with 7 bases fitting TRBD1. The germline V gene has CDR1 MNHEY and CDR2 SVGAGI. The CDR3 loop spans 15 amino acids. The V segment lost 6 bases and the J segment 5 bases; nucleotides outside the gene matches: 9. The CDR3 region is CASRQQGLGNEKLFF. The CDR3 DNA sequence: TGTGCCAGCAGGCAACAGGGGCTGGGGAATGAAAAACTGTTTTTT.

The chain recombines TRBV19 with TRBJ2-7; 10 bases match TRBD2. J was trimmed by 7 bases and V by 5 bases; bases with no gene match: 8. Germline CDR1 reads LNHDA; CDR2 reads SQIVND (reference sequence). The CDR3 is 14 amino acids. The CDR3 is CASSQTGTSDEQYF. The CDR3 DNA follows: TGTGCCAGTAGTCAAACCGGGACTAGCGATGAGCAGTACTTC.

The rearrangement joins TRBV5-4 to TRBJ1-2, with TRBD1 identical over 7 bases. V lost 0 bases and J lost 2; bases outside the gene matches: 7. Germline V CDR1 and CDR2: SGHNT, YYREEE (reference sequence). CDR3 length: 16 amino acids. CDR3 DNA: TGTGCCAGCAGCTTGGCGGACAGGCTGACGAACTATGGCTACACCTTC. This gives the protein CASSLADRLTNYGYTF. Complete variable domain (other parts from reference TRBV5-4 and TRBJ1-2): ETGVTQSPTHLIKTRGQQVTLRCSSQSGHNTVSWYQQALGQGPQFIFQYYREEENGRGNFPPRFSGLQFPNYSSELNVNALELDDSALYLCASSLADRLTNYGYTFGSGTRLTVV.

The chain employs TRBV4-1 and TRBJ1-4; 8 bases are a match to TRBD1. The ends lost 0 bases at V and 8 bases at J; junction bases unmatched: 11. The CDR3 is made up of 17 amino acids. Germline-derived CDR1 and CDR2 are MGHRA and YSYEKL. CDR3 protein: CASSQDQVRGRREKLFF. As DNA, the CDR3 is TGCGCCAGCAGCCAAGATCAGGTCAGGGGGCGCAGGGAAAAACTGTTTTTT.

This clone came up once. The rearrangement uses TRBV2 and TRBJ2-7; D remains unclear. CDR3 size: 13 residues. In germline, CDR1 is SNHLY, CDR2 FYNNEI. Trimming pared 1 base from V and 10 bases from J, leaving 14 bases between. The DNA of the CDR3 is TGTGCCAGCAGTGAAGATCTCGGCACGGACCAGTACTTC. It translates to CASSEDLGTDQYF.

The chain employs TRBV6-6 and TRBJ1-3, with 9 positions matching TRBD1. This CDR3 contains 14 residues. The V gene's germline CDR1 is MNHNY and CDR2 SVGAGI (reference sequence). With 6 bases clipped from V and 4 bases from J, the junction kept 4 bases outside the gene matches. CDR3 DNA: TGTGCCAGCAGCCGGGGGACAGGGGGAAACACCATATATTTT. It is translated as CASSRGTGGNTIYF.

This clone was seen more than once but under ten times. This sequence joins TRBV10-3 and TRBJ1-2; no definite D call. Germline assignment: CDR1 ENHRY and CDR2 SYGVKD. The germline V and J ends were trimmed by 1 base and 6 bases, with 6 bases remaining between them. The CDR3 is made up of 12 amino acids. This CDR3 reads CAISEFYDGYTF. CDR3 coding DNA: TGTGCCATCAGTGAGTTTTACGATGGCTACACCTTC.

The chain combines TRBV5-1 with TRBJ1-4, with 10 bases aligning to TRBD1. The CDR3 runs 15 residues. Germline V gene sequence: CDR1 SGHRS, CDR2 YFSETQ. The V and J ends lost 0 bases and 7 bases, in that order; junction bases with no gene match: 3. The CDR3 coding sequence is TGCGCCAGCAGCTTGGATGGGACAGGGGCTGAAAAACTGTTTTTT. This sequence encodes CASSLDGTGAEKLFF.